The 32 T cell receptor beta chains listed next were all sequenced from one sample in a study of shared clonotypes between healthy human individuals. This table comes from immunoSEQ multiplex PCR, and its TCRdb copy is limited to in-frame clones, with some not included. The data hold around 990,000 clones, with roughly 80% observed a single time. The sample comprised memory CD4+ T cells from PBMCs. Sample subset: CD45RA-negative fraction. These receptors originate from a man between 18 and 35 years old in good health. Some clones in this sample may be carry-over from other donors' samples.

The rearrangement uses TRBV9 and TRBJ2-3, with TRBD1 matching over 8 bases. The CDR3 is 16 residues long. In germline, CDR1 is SGDLS, CDR2 YYNGEE. Trimming removed 0 bases from V and 6 bases from J; junction bases left unmatched: 9. This chain's CDR3 is CASSVDRAGGADTQYF. DNA for the CDR3: TGTGCCAGCAGCGTAGATCGGGCAGGGGGCGCGGATACGCAGTATTTT.

The V and J genes are TRBV19 and TRBJ1-5; TRBD1 is a possible D gene (5 bases). The germline V gene encodes CDR1 LNHDA and CDR2 SQIVND (reference sequence). Deletions cut 3 bases from V and 0 bases from J, with 9 bases between. The CDR3 has 15 amino acids. CDR3 protein: CASSMGQFSNQPQHF. The CDR3, as DNA: TGTGCCAGTAGTATGGGGCAGTTTAGCAATCAGCCCCAGCATTTT.

This rearrangement joins TRBV5-4 to TRBJ1-1; D gene uncertain. With 3 bases removed from V and 1 base from J, the gap between germline ends came to 13 bases. In germline, CDR1 is SGHNT, CDR2 YYREEE (reference sequence). CDR3 length: 15 amino acids. CDR3 nucleotide sequence: TGTGCCAGCAGCTCCGGCAAAGGCGGGAACACTGAAGCTTTCTTT. This sequence encodes CASSSGKGGNTEAFF.

This clone turned up a few times. The sample holds other DNA sequences that translate to the same CDR3. The chain is built from TRBV4-2 and TRBJ1-3; tentative D call: TRBD1 (6 bases). Deletions cut 0 bases from V and 1 base from J, with 10 bases between. Looked up from germline, CDR1 is LGHNA and CDR2 is YNFKEQ. The CDR3 consists of 16 residues. The CDR3 DNA reads TGTGCCAGCAGCCAAGAGGTGGGGGCTTCTGGAAACACCATATATTTT. Protein product: CASSQEVGASGNTIYF.

The chain joins TRBV6-5 to TRBJ2-7, with TRBD2 matching over 7 bases. After removal of 4 bases from V and 2 bases from J, the junction contained 2 bases not matched to a gene. Germline V CDR1 and CDR2: MNHEY, SVGAGI. This CDR3 is built from 13 residues. Written as DNA, the CDR3 is TGTGCCAGCAGTTCGGGACTAACCTACGAGCAGTACTTC. Translated: CASSSGLTYEQYF.

The chain recombines TRBV5-1 with TRBJ1-4; 11 nucleotides agree with TRBD1. The ends lost 4 bases at V and 8 bases at J; junction bases unmatched: 10. CDR3 size: 16 residues. Germline V gives CDR1 SGHRS, CDR2 YFSETQ. Here the CDR3 reads CASSRWTGGVREKLFF. The CDR3 DNA reads TGCGCCAGCAGCAGATGGACAGGGGGCGTAAGGGAAAAACTGTTTTTT.

The chain employs TRBV6-5 and TRBJ2-1, with TRBD1 matching 9 bases. Germline trimming cut 2 bases from V and 8 bases from J; bases unmatched to any gene: 4. The germline V gene encodes CDR1 MNHEY and CDR2 SVGAGI. The CDR3 covers 14 residues. CDR3 in DNA: TGTGCCAGCAGTTACACGGACAGGGGACATGAGCAGTTCTTC. Translated: CASSYTDRGHEQFF.

The rearrangement uses TRBV5-6 and TRBJ2-7; tentatively, D is TRBD1 (5 bases). This CDR3 is built from 16 residues. Germline loops: CDR1 SGHDT, CDR2 YYEEEE. V gave up 4 bases and J gave up 0 bases, with 17 bases separating them. As DNA, the CDR3 is TGTGCCAGCAGCGAAACCGACAGTTCTTCCTCCTACGAGCAGTACTTC. It translates to CASSETDSSSSYEQYF.

This clone was observed once. V is TRBV5-1 and J is TRBJ2-3, with D perhaps being TRBD1 or TRBD2 (6 bases each). V lost 0 bases to trimming and J lost 4 bases, with 9 bases between them. The germline V gene has CDR1 SGHRS and CDR2 YFSETQ. This CDR3 contains 14 residues. The CDR3 coding sequence is TGCGCCAGCAGCTTGGAGGGGGAGGCAGATACGCAGTATTTT. Protein product: CASSLEGEADTQYF.

This clone showed up just once. In the same sample, other DNA sequences code for this CDR3. The chain combines TRBV6-1 with TRBJ1-2, with unresolved D. CDR1 is MNHNS, CDR2 SASEGT, per germline. CDR3 size: 13 residues. Trimming cost V 0 bases and J 3 bases, with 5 bases left between them. The CDR3 DNA reads as TGTGCCAGCAGTGAAGCGGGTGACTATGGCTACACCTTC. Amino acid sequence: CASSEAGDYGYTF.

V gene TRBV5-4 combines with J gene TRBJ1-2, with TRBD1 as a possible D gene (5 bases). With 3 bases removed from V and 2 bases from J, the gap between germline ends came to 11 bases. The germline CDR1 and CDR2 sequences are SGHNT and YYREEE (reference sequence). The CDR3 totals 14 residues. This CDR3 reads CASSSPTENYGYTF. DNA for the CDR3: TGTGCCAGCAGCTCCCCGACAGAGAACTATGGCTACACCTTC.

As to this clone: At the DNA level, this CDR3 is encoded by other sequences in the same sample as well. The V and J genes are TRBV7-3 and TRBJ2-1, with unresolved D. This CDR3 comprises 13 residues. Germline CDR1 and CDR2: SGHTA and FQGTGA. With 1 base removed from V and 4 bases from J, the gap between germline ends came to 5 bases. The CDR3: CASSLSSYNEQFF. Here the CDR3 DNA reads TGTGCCAGCAGCTTAAGTAGTTACAATGAGCAGTTCTTC.

The chain is built from TRBV19 and TRBJ1-5, with D possibly being TRBD1 (6 bases). This CDR3 has 15 residues. Trimming left V 3 bases short and J 2 bases short, with 11 bases between. The V gene's germline CDR1 is LNHDA and CDR2 SQIVND (reference sequence). DNA for the CDR3: TGTGCCAGTAGTATGGCAGGGGCCGGCAATCAGCCCCAGCATTTT. It is translated as CASSMAGAGNQPQHF.

The CDR3 region has the DNA TGTGCCAGCAGTTATGACATCGGTGCTTTCTTT. Its protein product is CASSYDIGAFF. The chain combines TRBV28 with TRBJ1-1; no reliable D call. There are 11 residues in the CDR3. The V gene's germline CDR1 is MDHEN and CDR2 SYDVKM. V gave up 4 bases and J gave up 11 bases, with 11 bases separating them. Full variable domain (remainder filled in from reference TRBV28 and TRBJ1-1): DVKVTQSSRYLVKRTGEKVFLECVQDMDHENMFWYRQDPGLGLRLIYFSYDVKMKEKGDIPEGYSVSREKKERFSLILESASTNQTSMYLCASSYDIGAFFGQGTRLTVV.

The chain carries TRBV9 and TRBJ2-3; 8 bases align to TRBD1. V shed 3 bases and J 1 base; nucleotides not matched to a gene: 4. This CDR3 has 15 amino acids. Per the germline V gene, CDR1 is SGDLS and CDR2 is YYNGEE. CDR3 amino acids: CASSEQGQGTDTQYF. CDR3 in DNA: TGTGCCAGCAGCGAGCAGGGACAGGGCACAGATACGCAGTATTTT.

The chain carries TRBV10-3 and TRBJ2-3; TRBD2 matches 8 bases. The CDR3 length is 14 residues. Germline CDR1 ENHRY, CDR2 SYGVKD. Germline trimming cut 10 bases from V and 5 bases from J; bases unmatched to any gene: 11. CDR3 DNA sequence: TGTGCCACCTCGACGGGGGGGGAAGGAGATACGCAGTATTTT. Amino acid sequence: CATSTGGEGDTQYF.

This sequence joins TRBV27 and TRBJ1-5; maybe TRBD1 (6 bases). Germline assignment: CDR1 MNHEY and CDR2 SMNVEV (reference sequence). The CDR3 spans 16 residues. With 3 bases removed from V and 4 bases from J, the gap between germline ends came to 16 bases. The CDR3 region has the DNA TGTGCCAGCAGTTTGGGGGGGGCGCGTTTGAATCAGCCCCAGCATTTT. Its translation: CASSLGGARLNQPQHF.

The chain recombines TRBV5-8 with TRBJ1-3; no reliable D call. Trimming took 1 base from V and 2 from J, leaving 7 bases between them. The germline V gene has CDR1 SGHTS and CDR2 YDEGEE. The length of the CDR3 is 14 residues. The CDR3 DNA reads as TGTGCCAGCAGCTTGCGAACGCCTGGAAACACCATATATTTT. Protein product: CASSLRTPGNTIYF.

This clone came up a few times. J is TRBJ1-1 and V is TRBV19; D not certain. The CDR3 totals 13 residues. Germline CDR1 and CDR2: LNHDA and SQIVND (reference sequence). Deletions cut 5 bases from V and 3 bases from J, with 10 bases between. The CDR3 reads CASSVRYDTEAFF. The CDR3 DNA follows: TGTGCCAGTAGTGTAAGATATGACACTGAAGCTTTCTTT. Full variable domain (remainder filled in from reference TRBV19 and TRBJ1-1): DGGITQSPKYLFRKEGQNVTLSCEQNLNHDAMYWYRQDPGQGLRLIYYSQIVNDFQKGDIAEGYSVSREKKESFPLTVTSAQKNPTAFYLCASSVRYDTEAFFGQGTRLTVV.

The J gene is TRBJ2-1, the V gene TRBV7-3; the match to TRBD2 covers 9 bases. The trim removed 5 bases at V and 8 bases at J, leaving 4 bases unmatched. In germline, CDR1 is SGHTA, CDR2 FQGTGA. The CDR3 totals 13 residues. CDR3 sequence reads: CASSPGTSYEQFF. The CDR3 DNA sequence: TGTGCCAGCAGCCCGGGGACTAGCTATGAGCAGTTCTTC.

The V and J genes are TRBV9 and TRBJ2-3; the match to TRBD2 covers 9 bases. The CDR3 runs 17 residues. V shed 0 bases, J shed 5 bases, and the junction held 10 bases outside the gene matches. The germline V gene encodes CDR1 SGDLS and CDR2 YYNGEE. The DNA for the CDR3 is TGTGCCAGCAGCGTAGGGGGGACTAGCTTCTCAAAAGATACGCAGTATTTT. This sequence encodes CASSVGGTSFSKDTQYF.

The V and J genes are TRBV16 and TRBJ1-1; D gene ambiguous. Germline CDR1 KGHSY, CDR2 FQNENV. V was pared by 4 bases and J by 0 bases, with 6 bases between. This CDR3 is 13 amino acids long. The chain's CDR3 is CASSLQMNTEAFF. Written as DNA, the CDR3 is TGTGCCAGCAGCCTTCAGATGAACACTGAAGCTTTCTTT.

The J gene is TRBJ1-3, the V gene TRBV15; D is perhaps TRBD1 (6 bases). This CDR3 has 19 residues. Between the trimmed V and J ends, which lost 0 bases and 0 bases, there was a span of 18 bases. Germline V CDR1 and CDR2: LNHNV, YYDKDF (reference sequence). The CDR3 region is CATSRDLRTDSFSGNTIYF. As DNA, the CDR3 is TGTGCCACCAGCAGAGATCTCAGGACAGACTCCTTCTCTGGAAACACCATATATTTT. Drawing the rest from reference TRBV15 and TRBJ1-3, the complete variable domain is DAMVIQNPRYQVTQFGKPVTLSCSQTLNHNVMYWYQQKSSQAPKLLFHYYDKDFNNEADTPDNFQSRRPNTSFCFLDIRSPGLGDTAMYLCATSRDLRTDSFSGNTIYFGEGSWLTVV.

The rearrangement joins TRBV9 to TRBJ2-5, with 8 bases fitting TRBD2. Germline V lookup: CDR1 SGDLS, CDR2 YYNGEE. Trimming took 4 bases from V and 6 from J; bases not matched to a gene: 5. The CDR3 spans 13 residues. The CDR3 is CASSPGGVKTQYF. For the CDR3, the DNA is TGTGCCAGCAGCCCCGGGGGGGTAAAGACCCAGTACTTC.

The chain couples TRBV6-5 to TRBJ1-2; D may be TRBD1 (6 bases). Per the germline V gene, CDR1 is MNHEY and CDR2 is SVGAGI. V was shortened by 6 bases and J by 7 bases, with 18 bases between the two germline ends. CDR3 size: 14 residues. Written as DNA, the CDR3 is TGTGCCAGCAGAAACAGGGAACAGATGAGTGGCTACACCTTC. It codes for CASRNREQMSGYTF.

The rearrangement links TRBV28 to TRBJ1-4, with no clear D. CDR1 is MDHEN and CDR2 is SYDVKM in the germline V gene. Between the trimmed V and J ends, which lost 2 bases and 4 bases, there was a span of 2 bases. CDR3 length: 12 residues. DNA of the CDR3: TGTGCCAGCAGTTTAAATAATGAAAAACTGTTTTTT. Residues: CASSLNNEKLFF.

This clone was picked up one time. CDR3 protein: CASSLGGGREETQYF. The CDR3 DNA follows: TGTGCCAGCAGCTTAGGTGGGGGGCGCGAAGAGACCCAGTACTTC. The V gene is TRBV11-3, the J gene TRBJ2-5; the D call may be TRBD1 or TRBD2 (6 bases each). V was shortened by 1 base and J by 3 bases, with 12 bases between the two germline ends. The germline gives CDR1 SGHNT, CDR2 YENEEA. The CDR3 extends over 15 amino acids.

The gene calls are TRBV30 and TRBJ2-4; the match to TRBD2 covers 13 bases. Germline V lookup: CDR1 GTSNPN, CDR2 SVGIG (reference sequence). Trimming removed 3 bases from V and 0 bases from J; junction bases left unmatched: 2. The CDR3 runs 16 residues. CDR3 nucleotide sequence: TGTGCCTGGAGACTAGCGGGAGGGATAGCCAAAAACATTCAGTACTTC. It yields the protein CAWRLAGGIAKNIQYF. The full variable domain, rest sourced from reference TRBV30 and TRBJ2-4, is SQTIHQWPATLVQPVGSPLSLECTVEGTSNPNLYWYRQAAGRGLQLLFYSVGIGQISSEVPQNLSASRPQDRQFILSSKKLLLSDSGFYLCAWRLAGGIAKNIQYFGAGTRLSVL.

The chain recombines TRBV27 with TRBJ2-2; TRBD1 agrees at 7 bases. The CDR3 is made up of 13 amino acids. The germline V gene has CDR1 MNHEY and CDR2 SMNVEV (reference sequence). V lost 8 bases to trimming and J lost 7 bases; unmatched junction nucleotides: 7. CDR3 loop: CASRARGRGELFF. The CDR3 DNA is TGTGCCAGCCGAGCTAGGGGGCGCGGGGAGCTGTTTTTT.

The chain carries TRBV6-5 and TRBJ1-2; 7 nucleotides match TRBD1. The length of the CDR3 is 15 residues. Germline CDR1 and CDR2: MNHEY and SVGAGI. Losses at the gene ends were 0 bases for V and 4 bases for J; bases not matched to a gene: 5. This chain's CDR3 is CASSYSGTAFYGYTF. As DNA, the CDR3 is TGTGCCAGCAGTTACTCTGGGACAGCTTTCTATGGCTACACCTTC.

This rearrangement joins TRBV18 to TRBJ2-1; no reliable D call. The V gene lost 3 bases and the J gene lost 10 bases, with 13 bases spanning the gap. The CDR3 has 13 residues. The germline gives CDR1 KGHSH, CDR2 LQKENI. CDR3 DNA: TGTGCCAGCTCACCCACGATGGGCAACGAGCAGTTCTTC. Translation: CASSPTMGNEQFF.

The chain carries TRBV28 and TRBJ2-1, with 10 bases that match TRBD2. Germline loops: CDR1 MDHEN, CDR2 SYDVKM. This CDR3 has 14 amino acids. The V gene end was trimmed by 8 bases and the J gene end by 4 bases; junction bases not matched to a gene: 5. This chain's CDR3 is CASHSSGSYNEQFF. DNA for the CDR3: TGTGCCAGCCACTCTAGCGGGAGTTACAATGAGCAGTTCTTC. The full variable domain, its missing parts supplied by reference TRBV28 and TRBJ2-1, is DVKVTQSSRYLVKRTGEKVFLECVQDMDHENMFWYRQDPGLGLRLIYFSYDVKMKEKGDIPEGYSVSREKKERFSLILESASTNQTSMYLCASHSSGSYNEQFFGPGTRLTVL.